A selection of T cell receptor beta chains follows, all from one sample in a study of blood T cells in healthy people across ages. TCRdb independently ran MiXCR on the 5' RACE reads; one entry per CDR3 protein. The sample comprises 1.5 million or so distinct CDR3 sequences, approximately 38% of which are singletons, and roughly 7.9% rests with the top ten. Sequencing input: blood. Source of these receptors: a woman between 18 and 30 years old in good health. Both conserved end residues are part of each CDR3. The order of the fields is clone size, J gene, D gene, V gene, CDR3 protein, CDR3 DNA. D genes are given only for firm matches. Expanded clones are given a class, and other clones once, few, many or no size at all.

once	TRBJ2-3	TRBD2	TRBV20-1	CSARDGLAGGFLADTQYF	TGCAGTGCTAGAGATGGGCTAGCGGGGGGGTTTTTGGCAGATACGCAGTATTTT
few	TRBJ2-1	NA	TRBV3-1	CASSQNPAGYNEQFF	TGTGCCAGCAGCCAAAACCCTGCGGGCTACAATGAGCAGTTCTTC
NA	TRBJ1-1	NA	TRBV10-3	CAISSVTEAFF	TGTGCCATCAGTAGTGTCACTGAAGCTTTCTTT
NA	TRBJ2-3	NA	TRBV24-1	CATSDGSGGTDTQYF	TGTGCCACCAGTGATGGGTCTGGGGGCACAGATACGCAGTATTTT
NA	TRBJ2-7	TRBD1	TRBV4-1	CASSQREGDRVIYEQYF	TGCGCGAGCAGCCAGAGGGAGGGGGACAGGGTGATCTACGAGCAGTACTTC
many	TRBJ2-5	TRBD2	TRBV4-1	CASSQVAGGSETQYF	TGCGCCAGCAGCCAAGTAGCGGGGGGGTCGGAGACCCAGTACTTC
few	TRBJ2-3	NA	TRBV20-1	CSARKEGGRTDTQYF	TGCAGTGCTAGAAAGGAGGGAGGCCGCACAGATACGCAGTATTTT
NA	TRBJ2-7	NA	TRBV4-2	CASSQADDRSEQYF	TGTGCCAGCAGCCAAGCAGACGACCGCAGCGAGCAGTACTTC
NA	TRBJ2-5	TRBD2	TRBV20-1	CSAGELAVPQETQYF	TGCAGTGCTGGGGAACTAGCGGTCCCCCAAGAGACCCAGTACTTC
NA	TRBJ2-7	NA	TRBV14	CASSPRLGLTEQYF	TGTGCCAGCAGCCCTAGACTAGGGCTTACTGAGCAGTACTTC
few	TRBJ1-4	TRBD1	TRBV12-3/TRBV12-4	CASSRGQGGRKLFF	TGTGCCAGCAGCAGAGGACAGGGAGGGCGGAAACTGTTTTTT
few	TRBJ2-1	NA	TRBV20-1	CSARANYDEQFF	TGCAGTGCTAGAGCTAACTACGATGAGCAGTTCTTC
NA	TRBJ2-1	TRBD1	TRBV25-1	CASSGGDRVVDEQFF	TGTGCCAGCAGTGGGGGGGACAGGGTGGTTGATGAGCAGTTCTTC
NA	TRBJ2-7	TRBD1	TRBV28	CASSTKTGQPYEQYF	TGTGCCAGCAGTACCAAAACGGGACAGCCCTACGAGCAGTACTTC
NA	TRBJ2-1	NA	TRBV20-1	CSGNPRVTYNEQFF	TGCAGTGGTAATCCCCGGGTGACCTACAATGAGCAGTTCTTC
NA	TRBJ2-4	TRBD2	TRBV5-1	CASSPGVAGAKNIQYF	TGCGCCAGCAGCCCCGGGGTAGCGGGAGCCAAAAACATTCAGTACTTC
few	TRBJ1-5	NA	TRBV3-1	CASSQHGRNQPQHF	TGTGCCAGCAGCCAACACGGGAGGAATCAGCCCCAGCATTTT
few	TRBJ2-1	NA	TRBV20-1	CSAGGSGTLLRNEQFF	TGCAGTGCCGGGGGCTCCGGGACCTTACTTAGGAATGAGCAGTTCTTC
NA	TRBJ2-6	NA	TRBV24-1	CATSATGSGANVLTF	TGTGCCACCAGTGCGACGGGTTCTGGGGCCAACGTCCTGACTTTC
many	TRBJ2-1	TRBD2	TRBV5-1	CASSLAVAGDLVEQFF	TGCGCCAGCAGCTTGGCCGTAGCGGGAGATTTAGTTGAGCAGTTCTTC
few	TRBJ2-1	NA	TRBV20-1	CSARDSRGASYNEQFF	TGCAGTGCTAGAGATAGCCGGGGGGCATCCTACAATGAGCAGTTCTTC
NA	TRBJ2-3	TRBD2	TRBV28	CAIRGTSGADTQYF	TGTGCCATCCGAGGGACTAGCGGGGCAGATACGCAGTATTTT
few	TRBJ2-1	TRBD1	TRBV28	CASSLRTGGVEQFF	TGTGCCAGCAGTCTCCGGACAGGGGGGGTTGAGCAGTTCTTC
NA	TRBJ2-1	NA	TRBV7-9	CASTLGRGHEQFF	TGTGCCAGCACCCTCGGGAGGGGGCATGAGCAGTTCTTC
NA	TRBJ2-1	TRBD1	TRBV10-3	CATADRGTTFSYNEQFF	TGTGCCACAGCGGACAGGGGTACTACTTTCTCCTACAATGAGCAGTTCTTC
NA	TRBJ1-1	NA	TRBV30	CAWSELTEAFF	TGTGCCTGGAGTGAACTCACTGAAGCTTTCTTT
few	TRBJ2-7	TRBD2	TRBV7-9	CASSLVTSGNSYEQYF	TGTGCCAGCAGCTTAGTGACTAGCGGGAACTCCTACGAGCAGTACTTC
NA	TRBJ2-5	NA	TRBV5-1	CASSWDFTVETQYF	TGCGCCAGCAGCTGGGACTTTACGGTGGAGACCCAGTACTTC
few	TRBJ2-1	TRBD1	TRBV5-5	CASSPLDRFGNEQFF	TGTGCCAGCAGCCCGCTGGACAGGTTCGGCAATGAGCAGTTCTTC
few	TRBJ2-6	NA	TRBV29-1	CSVGSGVAGANVLTF	TGCAGCGTTGGATCAGGGGTGGCTGGGGCCAACGTCCTGACTTTC
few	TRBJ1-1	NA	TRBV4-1	CASSQQLDTEAFF	TGCGCCAGCAGCCAGCAGCTGGACACTGAAGCTTTCTTT
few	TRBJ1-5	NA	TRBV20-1	CSAQASENQPQHF	TGCAGTGCCCAAGCGTCCGAAAATCAGCCCCAGCATTTT
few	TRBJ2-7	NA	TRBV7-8	CASSQDDNEQYF	TGTGCCAGCAGCCAAGACGACAATGAGCAGTACTTC
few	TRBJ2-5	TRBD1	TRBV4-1	CASRQTGKETQYF	TGCGCCAGCAGGCAGACAGGGAAAGAGACCCAGTACTTC
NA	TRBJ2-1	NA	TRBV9	CASSARRSHNEQFF	TGTGCCAGCAGCGCCCGGAGGTCGCACAATGAGCAGTTCTTC
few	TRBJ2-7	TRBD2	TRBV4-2	CASSQDAGTSGSSYEQYF	TGTGCCAGCAGCCAAGATGCTGGGACTAGCGGGAGTAGCTACGAGCAGTACTTC
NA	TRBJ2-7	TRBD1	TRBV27	CASSSSGTGEIYEQYF	TGTGCCAGCAGTAGCTCCGGGACAGGGGAAATCTACGAGCAGTACTTC
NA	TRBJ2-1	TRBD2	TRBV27	CASSPLAGGMNEQFF	TGTGCCAGCAGTCCCTTGGCGGGAGGAATGAATGAGCAGTTCTTC
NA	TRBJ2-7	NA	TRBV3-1	CASSPTGQAGFTYEQYF	TGTGCCAGCAGCCCGACAGGCCAAGCTGGATTCACCTACGAGCAGTACTTC
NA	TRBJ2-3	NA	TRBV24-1	CATSDLKRGSTDTQYF	TGTGCCACCAGTGACCTAAAAAGGGGTAGCACAGATACGCAGTATTTT
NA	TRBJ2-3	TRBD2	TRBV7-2	CASSSGLAGAGDTQYF	TGTGCCAGCAGCTCTGGACTAGCGGGGGCCGGGGATACGCAGTATTTT
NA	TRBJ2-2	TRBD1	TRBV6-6	CASSYKQGTGELFF	TGTGCCAGCAGTTACAAACAGGGGACCGGGGAGCTGTTTTTT
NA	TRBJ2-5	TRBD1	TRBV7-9	CASSLKGQVSKGYIDEQYF	TGTGCCAGCAGCTTAAAGGGACAGGTCTCGAAGGGGTACATCGATGAGCAGTACTTC
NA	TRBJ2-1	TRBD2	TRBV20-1	CSAPGLAGVNEQFF	TGCAGTGCACCCGGACTAGCGGGAGTCAATGAGCAGTTCTTC
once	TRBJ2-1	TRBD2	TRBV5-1	CASSLTAGGFSYNEQFF	TGCGCCAGCAGCTTGACGGCGGGGGGATTCTCCTACAATGAGCAGTTCTTC
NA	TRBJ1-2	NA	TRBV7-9	CASSSVQTGVSPGYTF	TGTGCCAGCAGCTCTGTCCAAACCGGCGTTTCCCCTGGCTACACCTTC
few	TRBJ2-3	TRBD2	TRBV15	CATSRFSGGAPDTQYF	TGTGCCACCAGCAGGTTTAGCGGGGGGGCCCCAGATACGCAGTATTTT
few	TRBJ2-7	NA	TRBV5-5	CASSQEVEQYF	TGTGCCAGCAGCCAAGAGGTCGAGCAGTACTTC
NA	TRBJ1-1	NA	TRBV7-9	CASIPDRLNTEAFF	TGTGCCAGCATACCGGACAGACTGAACACTGAAGCTTTCTTT
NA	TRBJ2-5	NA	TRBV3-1	CASSQDGHLGEQYF	TGTGCCAGCAGCCAAGATGGGCATCTGGGGGAGCAGTACTTC
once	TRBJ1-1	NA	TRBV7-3	CASSLERMNTKAFF	TGTGCCAGCAGCTTAGAACGGATGAACACTAAAGCTTTCTTT
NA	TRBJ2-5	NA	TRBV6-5	CASKQAEGGETQYF	TGTGCCAGCAAGCAAGCAGAGGGGGGAGAGACCCAGTACTTC
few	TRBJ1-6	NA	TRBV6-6	CASSYLGPSPLHF	TGTGCCAGCAGTTACTTGGGGCCTTCACCCCTCCACTTT
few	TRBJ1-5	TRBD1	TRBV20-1	CSAGTGAWGSNQPQHF	TGCAGTGCTGGGACAGGGGCATGGGGTAGCAATCAGCCCCAGCATTTT
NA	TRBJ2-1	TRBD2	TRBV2	CASSALAGVNEQFF	TGTGCCAGCAGTGCTTTAGCGGGAGTTAATGAGCAGTTCTTC